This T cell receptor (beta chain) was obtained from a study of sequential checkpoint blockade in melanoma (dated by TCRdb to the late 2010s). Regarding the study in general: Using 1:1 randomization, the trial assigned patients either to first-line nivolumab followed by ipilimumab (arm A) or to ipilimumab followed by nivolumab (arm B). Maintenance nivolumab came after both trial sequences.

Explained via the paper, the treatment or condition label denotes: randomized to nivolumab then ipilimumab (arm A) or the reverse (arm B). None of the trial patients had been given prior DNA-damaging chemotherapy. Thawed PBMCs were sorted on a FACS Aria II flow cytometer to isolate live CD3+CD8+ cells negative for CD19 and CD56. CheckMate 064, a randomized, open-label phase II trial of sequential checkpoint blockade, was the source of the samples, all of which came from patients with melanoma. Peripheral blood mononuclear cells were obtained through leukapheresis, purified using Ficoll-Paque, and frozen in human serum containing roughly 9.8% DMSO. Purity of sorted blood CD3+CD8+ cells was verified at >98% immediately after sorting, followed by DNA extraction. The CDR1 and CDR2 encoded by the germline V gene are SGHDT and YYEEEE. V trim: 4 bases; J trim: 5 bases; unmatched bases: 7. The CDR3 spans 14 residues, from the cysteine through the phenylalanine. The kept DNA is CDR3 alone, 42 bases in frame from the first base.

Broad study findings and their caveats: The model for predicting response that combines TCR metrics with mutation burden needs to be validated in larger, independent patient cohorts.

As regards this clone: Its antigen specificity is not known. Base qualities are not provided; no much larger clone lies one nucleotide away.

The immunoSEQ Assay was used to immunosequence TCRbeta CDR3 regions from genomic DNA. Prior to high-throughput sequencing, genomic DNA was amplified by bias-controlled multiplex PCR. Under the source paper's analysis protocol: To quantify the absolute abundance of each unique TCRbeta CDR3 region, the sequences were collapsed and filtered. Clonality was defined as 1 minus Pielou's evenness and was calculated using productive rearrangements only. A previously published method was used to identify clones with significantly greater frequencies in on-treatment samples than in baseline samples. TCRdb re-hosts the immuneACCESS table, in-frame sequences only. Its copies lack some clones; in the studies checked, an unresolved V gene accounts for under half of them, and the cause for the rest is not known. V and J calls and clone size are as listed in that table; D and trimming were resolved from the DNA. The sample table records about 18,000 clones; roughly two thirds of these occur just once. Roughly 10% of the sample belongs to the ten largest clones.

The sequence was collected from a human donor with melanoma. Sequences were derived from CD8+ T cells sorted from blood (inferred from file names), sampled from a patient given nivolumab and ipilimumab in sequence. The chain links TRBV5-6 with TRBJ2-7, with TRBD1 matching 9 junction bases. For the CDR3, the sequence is CASSEWDRAHEQYF. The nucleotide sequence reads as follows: TGTGCCAGCAGCGAGTGGGACAGGGCCCACGAGCAGTACTTC.